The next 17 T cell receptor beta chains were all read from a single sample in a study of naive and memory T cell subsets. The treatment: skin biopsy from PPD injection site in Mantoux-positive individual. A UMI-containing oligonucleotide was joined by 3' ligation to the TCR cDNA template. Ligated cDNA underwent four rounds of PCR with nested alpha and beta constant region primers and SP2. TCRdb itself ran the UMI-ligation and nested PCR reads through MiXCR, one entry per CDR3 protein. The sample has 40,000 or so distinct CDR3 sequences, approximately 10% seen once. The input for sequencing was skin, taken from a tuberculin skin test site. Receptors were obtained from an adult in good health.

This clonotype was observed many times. In nucleotides, the CDR3 is TGTGCCAGCAGCTTTGCCGGGGAGCTGTTTTTT. This translates into CASSFAGELFF. The chain combines TRBV11-3 with TRBJ2-2; D is unresolved. The V gene's germline CDR1 is SGHNT and CDR2 YENEEA. Trimming pared 3 bases from V and 6 bases from J, leaving 2 bases between. The CDR3 extends over 11 amino acids.

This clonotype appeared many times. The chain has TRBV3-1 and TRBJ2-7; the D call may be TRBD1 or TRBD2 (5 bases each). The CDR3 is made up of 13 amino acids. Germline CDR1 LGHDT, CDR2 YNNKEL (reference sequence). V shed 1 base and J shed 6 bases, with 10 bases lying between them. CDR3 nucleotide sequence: TGTGCCAGCAGCCAAGGGGGGATACTCGAGCAGTACTTC. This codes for CASSQGGILEQYF.

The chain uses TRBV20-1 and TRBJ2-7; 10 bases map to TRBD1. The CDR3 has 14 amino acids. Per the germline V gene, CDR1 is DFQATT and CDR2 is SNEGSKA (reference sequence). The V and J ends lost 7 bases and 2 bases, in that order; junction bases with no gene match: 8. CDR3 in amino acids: CSGSRDRGTYEQYF. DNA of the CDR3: TGCAGTGGATCCCGGGACAGGGGCACCTACGAGCAGTACTTC.

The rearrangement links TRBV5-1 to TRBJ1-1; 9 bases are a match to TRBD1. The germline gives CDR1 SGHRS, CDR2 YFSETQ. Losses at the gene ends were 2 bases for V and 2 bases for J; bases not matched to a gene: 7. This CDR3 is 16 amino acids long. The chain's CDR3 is CASSFTGGRYNTEAFF. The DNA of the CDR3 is TGCGCCAGCAGCTTTACAGGGGGCCGGTACAACACTGAAGCTTTCTTT.

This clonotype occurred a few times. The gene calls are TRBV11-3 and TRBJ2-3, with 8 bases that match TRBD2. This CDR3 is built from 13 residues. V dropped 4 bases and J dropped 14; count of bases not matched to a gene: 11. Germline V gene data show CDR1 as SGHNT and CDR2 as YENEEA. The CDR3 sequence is CASSSRAGGKGYF. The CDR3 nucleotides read TGTGCCAGCAGCTCTCGGGCGGGGGGAAAAGGGTATTTT.

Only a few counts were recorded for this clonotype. The CDR3 is CASSPWDRFSSGNTIYF. CDR3 nucleotides: TGTGCCAGCAGTCCATGGGACCGCTTCAGCTCTGGAAACACCATATATTTT. V gene TRBV6-1 combines with J gene TRBJ1-3; D possibly corresponds to TRBD1 (5 bases). CDR1 is MNHNS and CDR2 is SASEGT in the germline V gene. Trimming cost V 5 bases and J 0 bases, with 17 bases left between them. The CDR3 length is 17 residues.

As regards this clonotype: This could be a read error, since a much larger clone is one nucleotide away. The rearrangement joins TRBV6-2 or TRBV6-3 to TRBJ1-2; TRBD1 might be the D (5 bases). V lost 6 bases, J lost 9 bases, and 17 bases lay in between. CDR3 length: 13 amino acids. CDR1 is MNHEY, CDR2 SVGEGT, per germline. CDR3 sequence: CASRGSGIGSYTF. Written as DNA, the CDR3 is TGTGCCAGCAGGGGGTCAGGGATCGGTAGCTACACCTTC.

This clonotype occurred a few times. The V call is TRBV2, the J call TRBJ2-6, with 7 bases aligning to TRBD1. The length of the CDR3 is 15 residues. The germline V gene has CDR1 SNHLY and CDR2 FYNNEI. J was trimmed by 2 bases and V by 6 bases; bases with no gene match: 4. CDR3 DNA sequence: TGTGCCAGCAGGCGTGGGACAGCTGGGGCCAACGTCCTGACTTTC. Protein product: CASRRGTAGANVLTF.

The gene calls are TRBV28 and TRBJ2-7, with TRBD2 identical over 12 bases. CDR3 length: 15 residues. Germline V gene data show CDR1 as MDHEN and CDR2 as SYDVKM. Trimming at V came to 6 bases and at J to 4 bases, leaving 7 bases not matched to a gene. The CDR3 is CASRQRLAGVYEQYF. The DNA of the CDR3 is TGTGCCAGCAGACAGAGACTAGCGGGAGTATACGAGCAGTACTTC.

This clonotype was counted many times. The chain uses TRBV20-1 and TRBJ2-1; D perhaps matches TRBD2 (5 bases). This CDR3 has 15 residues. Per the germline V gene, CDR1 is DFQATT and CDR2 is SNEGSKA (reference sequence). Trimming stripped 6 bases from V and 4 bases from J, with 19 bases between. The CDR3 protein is CSAHSPGKTYNEQFF. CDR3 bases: TGCAGTGCCCACTCCCCGGGGAAAACTTACAATGAGCAGTTCTTC.

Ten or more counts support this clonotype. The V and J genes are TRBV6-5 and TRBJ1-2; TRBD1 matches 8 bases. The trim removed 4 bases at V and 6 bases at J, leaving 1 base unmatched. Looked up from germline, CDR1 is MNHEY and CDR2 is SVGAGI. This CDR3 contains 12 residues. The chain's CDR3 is CASSSGGDGYTF. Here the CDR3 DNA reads TGTGCCAGCAGTTCAGGGGGCGATGGCTACACCTTC.

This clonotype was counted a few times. CDR3 protein: CASGVLPDVGYTF. Written as DNA, the CDR3 is TGTGCCAGCGGAGTCCTCCCGGACGTCGGCTACACCTTC. The V and J genes are TRBV6-5 and TRBJ1-2, with no clear D. The germline V and J ends were trimmed by 8 bases and 8 bases, with 18 bases remaining between them. Germline lookup yields CDR1 MNHEY and CDR2 SVGAGI. The CDR3 is 13 residues long.

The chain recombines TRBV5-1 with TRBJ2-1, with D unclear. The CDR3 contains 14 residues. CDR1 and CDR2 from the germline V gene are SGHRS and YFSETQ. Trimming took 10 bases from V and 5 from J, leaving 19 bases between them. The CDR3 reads CASKTATANNEQFF. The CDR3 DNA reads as TGCGCCTCCAAGACCGCGACGGCAAACAATGAGCAGTTCTTC.

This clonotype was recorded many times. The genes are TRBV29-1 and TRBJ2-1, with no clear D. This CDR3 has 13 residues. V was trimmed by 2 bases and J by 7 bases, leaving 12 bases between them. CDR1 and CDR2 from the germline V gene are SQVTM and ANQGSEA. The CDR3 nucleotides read TGCAGCGTTGAACTGGGTAGGACGAATGAGCAGTTCTTC. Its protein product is CSVELGRTNEQFF.

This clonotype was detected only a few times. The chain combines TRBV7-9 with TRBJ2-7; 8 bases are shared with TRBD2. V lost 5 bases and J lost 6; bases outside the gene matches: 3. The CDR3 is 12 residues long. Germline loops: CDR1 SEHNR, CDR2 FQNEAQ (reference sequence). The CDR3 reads CASSSGGVEQYF. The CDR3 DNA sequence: TGTGCCAGCAGCAGCGGGGGCGTCGAGCAGTACTTC.

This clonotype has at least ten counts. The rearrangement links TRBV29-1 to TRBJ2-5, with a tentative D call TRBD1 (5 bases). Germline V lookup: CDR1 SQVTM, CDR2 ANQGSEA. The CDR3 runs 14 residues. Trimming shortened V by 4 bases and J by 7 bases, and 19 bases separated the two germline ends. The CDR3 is CSVGHRGPVRTQYF. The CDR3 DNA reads TGCAGCGTTGGTCATAGGGGCCCGGTTCGGACCCAGTACTTC.

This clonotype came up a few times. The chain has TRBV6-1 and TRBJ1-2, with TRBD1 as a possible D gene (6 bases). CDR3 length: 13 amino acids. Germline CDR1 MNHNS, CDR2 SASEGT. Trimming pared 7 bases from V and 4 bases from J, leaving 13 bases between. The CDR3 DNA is TGTGCCAGCAAATCGACAGGAGTCTATGGCTACACCTTC. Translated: CASKSTGVYGYTF.